A single sample gave rise to the 32 T cell receptor beta chains below, sequenced in a study of T cells after yellow fever vaccination (dated by TCRdb to between 2018 and 2020). The library was produced with 5' RACE. The data were produced on an Illumina HiSeq 2500. The public reads were quality trimmed at Q25 with fastp and then assembled into clones with MiXCR by TCRdb, keeping productive beta chains. A single entry per CDR3 protein holds the most common genes and DNA from its merged rows. The sample table shows about 330,000 distinct CDR3 sequences, and roughly 8.6% are seen once. The ten most abundant clones make up approximately 16% of the sample. The treatment or condition label on this specimen signifies: live attenuated yellow fever vaccine strain. The sequenced sample was PBMCs, obtained approximately 47 days after the first yellow fever vaccination. These TCRs come from a man younger than 35 who received the YFV17D yellow fever vaccine.

V and J are TRBV10-3 and TRBJ1-1, with D possibly matching TRBD1 (6 bases). Germline assignment: CDR1 ENHRY and CDR2 SYGVKD. The length of the CDR3 is 16 residues. Between the trimmed V and J ends, which lost 3 bases and 1 base, there was a span of 15 bases. The chain's CDR3 is CAISDTRGRGNTEAFF. The CDR3 nucleotides read TGTGCCATCAGTGACACGCGAGGCAGGGGGAACACTGAAGCTTTCTTT.

The chain is built from TRBV19 and TRBJ1-5; possibly TRBD1 for D (5 bases). The CDR3 runs 16 residues. V dropped 6 bases and J dropped 0 bases, with 15 bases sitting between them. CDR1 and CDR2 from the germline V gene are LNHDA and SQIVND (reference sequence). For the CDR3, the DNA is TGTGCCAGTAGCGACGAGGGACCCTATAGCAATCAGCCCCAGCATTTT. This sequence encodes CASSDEGPYSNQPQHF. Complete variable domain (other parts from reference TRBV19 and TRBJ1-5): DGGITQSPKYLFRKEGQNVTLSCEQNLNHDAMYWYRQDPGQGLRLIYYSQIVNDFQKGDIAEGYSVSREKKESFPLTVTSAQKNPTAFYLCASSDEGPYSNQPQHFGDGTRLSIL.

This clonotype has just a few counts. The chain has TRBV29-1 and TRBJ2-7; TRBD2 matches 8 bases. The CDR3 sequence is 13 residues long. The V gene's germline CDR1 is SQVTM and CDR2 ANQGSEA. V shed 4 bases, J shed 5 bases, and the junction held 7 bases outside the gene matches. The CDR3 nucleotides are TGCAGCGTTGCCCGGACTAGCCCCCACGAGCAGTACGTC. This codes for CSVARTSPHEQYV.

The chain recombines TRBV5-4 with TRBJ2-1, with D uncertain. The CDR3 loop spans 14 amino acids. Trimming cost V 0 bases and J 5 bases, with 9 bases left between them. CDR1 and CDR2 (germline): SGHNT, YYREEE (reference sequence). This CDR3 is CASSLVLSDNEQFF. The CDR3 nucleotides read TGTGCCAGCAGCTTGGTTCTATCAGACAATGAGCAGTTCTTC. The full variable domain, with the rest looked up from reference TRBV5-4 and TRBJ2-1, is ETGVTQSPTHLIKTRGQQVTLRCSSQSGHNTVSWYQQALGQGPQFIFQYYREEENGRGNFPPRFSGLQFPNYSSELNVNALELDDSALYLCASSLVLSDNEQFFGPGTRLTVL.

This clonotype was counted at least ten times. The chain employs TRBV18 and TRBJ2-5; D unresolved. This CDR3 comprises 13 residues. Between the trimmed V and J ends, which lost 3 bases and 5 bases, there was a span of 10 bases. From germline, CDR1 is KGHSH and CDR2 LQKENI. The CDR3 sequence is CASSPRRRETQYF. The CDR3 DNA sequence: TGTGCCAGCTCACCCCGTCGTCGTGAGACCCAGTACTTC.

The chain recombines TRBV5-1 with TRBJ1-1; no clear D gene. V lost 1 base to trimming and J lost 0 bases, with 10 bases between them. Germline CDR1 is SGHRS and CDR2 is YFSETQ. The CDR3 contains 15 residues. In nucleotides, the CDR3 is TGCGCCAGCAGCTTGTTGGATCCAATGAACACTGAAGCTTTCTTT. This gives the protein CASSLLDPMNTEAFF.

The V gene is TRBV7-9, the J gene TRBJ1-1; D call uncertain. The CDR3 runs to 11 residues. Per the germline V gene, CDR1 is SEHNR and CDR2 is FQNEAQ (reference sequence). V lost 11 bases, J lost 4 bases, and 11 bases lay in between. The CDR3 DNA follows: TGTGCCGGCGGGAAGAGCACTGAAGCTTTCTTT. Protein product: CAGGKSTEAFF.

The chain combines TRBV5-4 with TRBJ2-2; 7 nucleotides align to TRBD2. Per the germline V gene, CDR1 is SGHNT and CDR2 is YYREEE (reference sequence). The CDR3 spans 14 residues. After removal of 3 bases from V and 3 bases from J, the junction contained 2 bases not matched to a gene. CDR3 coding DNA: TGTGCCAGCAGCTGGGACTATTACACCGGGGAGCTGTTTTTT. Amino acid sequence: CASSWDYYTGELFF.

Only a few counts were recorded for this clonotype. The chain combines TRBV5-1 with TRBJ2-7; 12 bases match TRBD1. CDR1 SGHRS and CDR2 YFSETQ come from the germline V gene. The CDR3 spans 15 residues. V lost 0 bases, J lost 10 bases, and 8 bases stayed unmatched. The CDR3 DNA sequence: TGCGCCAGCAGCTTGGGGGACAGGGGGCTACGCTTTCAGTACTTC. It codes for CASSLGDRGLRFQYF.

The chain carries TRBV6-5 and TRBJ2-5; D gene ambiguous. V lost 0 bases and J lost 5, with 13 bases in between. Per germline, CDR1 MNHEY and CDR2 SVGAGI. The CDR3 consists of 15 residues. CDR3 region: CASSYSLLGSETQYF. CDR3 nucleotide sequence: TGTGCCAGCAGTTACTCACTTTTGGGCAGTGAGACCCAGTACTTC.

The chain recombines TRBV29-1 with TRBJ1-2; D gene uncertain. The germline CDR1 and CDR2 sequences are SQVTM and ANQGSEA. CDR3 length: 14 residues. Trimming took off 2 bases at V and 4 bases at J, with 14 bases between the two ends. The CDR3 nucleotides read TGCAGCGTTGAAATTGAACGGGTTTCCTATGGCTACACCTTC. Its protein is CSVEIERVSYGYTF.

The rearrangement links TRBV5-4 to TRBJ2-1; D is uncertain. The V end was cut by 2 bases, the J end by 4 bases, with 10 bases between. CDR1 SGHNT and CDR2 YYREEE come from the germline V gene (reference sequence). This CDR3 has 14 amino acids. CDR3 DNA: TGTGCCAGCAGCTTCAGTCACCCGTACAATGAGCAGTTCTTC. Translating it yields CASSFSHPYNEQFF.

This clonotype was counted ten times or more. The chain carries TRBV5-1 and TRBJ1-6; 9 positions agree with TRBD1. The length of the CDR3 is 15 residues. J lost 9 bases, V lost 4 bases, and 8 bases had no gene match. Germline V gene sequence: CDR1 SGHRS, CDR2 YFSETQ. The CDR3 nucleotides read TGCGCCAGCAGCCCGCGGACAGGGGAAAGTTCACCCCTCCACTTT. Translating it yields CASSPRTGESSPLHF.

This clonotype was recorded many times. The chain is built from TRBV6-1 and TRBJ2-4; 9 bases map to TRBD1. The CDR3 loop spans 17 amino acids. After removal of 6 bases from V and 1 base from J, the junction contained 10 bases not matched to a gene. Germline CDR1 and CDR2: MNHNS and SASEGT. This CDR3 is CASSANRGLGAKNIQYF. The DNA for the CDR3 is TGTGCCAGCAGCGCTAACAGGGGGCTCGGGGCCAAAAACATTCAGTACTTC.

The table lists this clonotype with a few counts. The chain links TRBV2 to TRBJ1-2; unclear D gene. The CDR3 extends over 13 amino acids. The germline V gene encodes CDR1 SNHLY and CDR2 FYNNEI. Trimming left V 1 base short and J 2 bases short, with 5 bases between. CDR3 region: CASSEGENYGYTF. The CDR3 coding sequence is TGTGCCAGCAGTGAAGGGGAGAACTATGGCTACACCTTC.

The rearrangement joins TRBV10-3 to TRBJ2-6, with D unresolved. CDR3 length: 14 residues. Looked up from germline, CDR1 is ENHRY and CDR2 is SYGVKD. Deletions cut 3 bases from V and 0 bases from J, with 3 bases between. CDR3 residues: CAISDPSGANVLTF. CDR3 DNA sequence: TGTGCCATCAGTGACCCCTCTGGGGCCAACGTCCTGACTTTC.

This clonotype was observed a handful of times. This chain joins TRBV11-2 and TRBJ2-3, with no clear D. Germline-derived CDR1 and CDR2 are SGHAT and FQNNGV. The CDR3 loop spans 16 amino acids. Trimming removed 7 bases from V and 1 base from J, with 18 bases in between. The CDR3 is CASTTPFRMGTDTQYF. The CDR3 region has the DNA TGTGCCAGCACCACGCCATTCAGGATGGGCACAGATACGCAGTATTTT.

The V and J genes are TRBV6-5 and TRBJ2-7; the D is unclear. This CDR3 has 14 amino acids. V lost 3 bases, J lost 4 bases, and 13 bases lay in between. Germline values: CDR1 MNHEY, CDR2 SVGAGI. The CDR3 DNA follows: TGTGCCAGCAGTTATAACCTAAATCTTTACGAGCAGTACTTC. Protein product: CASSYNLNLYEQYF.

The chain carries TRBV4-1 and TRBJ2-1; D is ambiguous. V gave up 0 bases and J gave up 1 base, with 10 bases separating them. CDR3 size: 16 residues. The germline CDR1 and CDR2 sequences are MGHRA and YSYEKL. The CDR3 bases are TGCGCCAGCAGCCAAGATCCTAACTTTTCCTACAATGAGCAGTTCTTC. This gives the protein CASSQDPNFSYNEQFF.

Only a few counts were recorded for this clonotype. The rearrangement links TRBV5-5 to TRBJ2-1, with D tentatively TRBD1 or TRBD2 (5 bases each). V lost 6 bases and J 4 bases, leaving 14 bases between the germline ends. CDR3 length: 14 residues. CDR1 is SGHKS and CDR2 is YYEKEE in the germline V gene (reference sequence). Here the CDR3 reads CASTRGADYNEQFF. As DNA, the CDR3 is TGTGCCAGCACCCGAGGGGCGGATTACAATGAGCAGTTCTTC.

This clonotype came up a few times. A read error is possible here, since a much larger clone lies one base away. This sequence joins TRBV9 and TRBJ1-1, with D unclear. Trimming pared 4 bases from V and 0 bases from J, leaving 4 bases between. There are 12 residues in the CDR3. Germline values: CDR1 SGDLS, CDR2 YYNGEE. The CDR3 protein is CASSRMNTEAFF. The DNA for the CDR3 is TGTGCCAGCAGCCGCATGAACACTGAAGCTTTCTTT.

This clonotype has a single count. The chain employs TRBV20-1 and TRBJ2-3; TRBD2 matches at 7 bases. The CDR3 totals 14 residues. The V segment lost 3 bases and the J segment 1 base; nucleotides outside the gene matches: 4. CDR1 is DFQATT, CDR2 SNEGSKA, per germline (reference sequence). The CDR3 nucleotides are TGCAGTGCTAGGAACAGCGGGGGCACAGATACGCAGTATTTT. Protein: CSARNSGGTDTQYF.

Only a few counts were recorded for this clonotype. The chain joins TRBV11-1 to TRBJ2-6, with a weak D call TRBD2 (6 bases). V lost 5 bases and J lost 0, with 17 bases in between. Per the germline V gene, CDR1 is SGHAT and CDR2 is FQDESV (reference sequence). The length of the CDR3 is 18 residues. CDR3: CASSKGTGFGSGANVLTF. DNA for the CDR3: TGTGCCAGCAGCAAGGGGACTGGGTTTGGCTCTGGGGCCAACGTCCTGACTTTC.

This clonotype was seen a handful of times. This chain connects TRBV6-5 to TRBJ2-7, with D uncertain. The CDR3 totals 15 residues. V was trimmed by 2 bases and J by 2 bases, leaving 13 bases between them. Per the germline V gene, CDR1 is MNHEY and CDR2 is SVGAGI. The CDR3 DNA reads TGTGCCAGCAGTTACCGGCCGGCGGCGGCCTACGAGCAGTACTTC. This codes for CASSYRPAAAYEQYF.

The genes are TRBV7-3 and TRBJ2-1, with 7 bases lining up with TRBD1. The CDR3 runs to 13 residues. Germline CDR1 SGHTA, CDR2 FQGTGA. Trimming cost V 4 bases and J 7 bases; bases outside gene matches: 4. The CDR3 sequence: CASSSGTVNEQFF. The DNA for the CDR3 is TGTGCCAGCAGCTCCGGGACAGTAAATGAGCAGTTCTTC.

There are a few counts of this clonotype. The genes are TRBV11-2 and TRBJ1-4; TRBD1 aligns across 10 bases. This CDR3 region has 14 residues. In germline, CDR1 is SGHAT, CDR2 FQNNGV. Germline trimming cut 4 bases from V and 7 bases from J; bases unmatched to any gene: 3. CDR3 sequence: CASSSGTGAEKLFF. For the CDR3, the DNA is TGTGCCAGCAGCTCCGGGACAGGGGCTGAAAAACTGTTTTTT.

The chain carries TRBV11-2 and TRBJ2-3; D may match TRBD1 or TRBD2 (6 bases each). Per germline, CDR1 SGHAT and CDR2 FQNNGV. Trimming removed 5 bases from V and 0 bases from J, with 12 bases in between. The CDR3 is 15 residues long. This CDR3 is CASSGRRGSTDTQYF. DNA for the CDR3: TGTGCCAGCAGCGGCAGGAGGGGGAGCACAGATACGCAGTATTTT.

This chain joins TRBV11-2 and TRBJ2-6; 7 bases match TRBD1. Germline lookup yields CDR1 SGHAT and CDR2 FQNNGV. V lost 2 bases and J lost 0; bases outside the gene matches: 7. The CDR3 loop spans 18 amino acids. CDR3 DNA: TGTGCCAGCAGCTTATTAGGGGGCACCCTCTCTGGGGCCAACGTCCTGACTTTC. Translating it yields CASSLLGGTLSGANVLTF.

The chain combines TRBV6-1 with TRBJ2-7, with 8 bases that match TRBD1. Unmatched junction bases numbered 9, after V lost 5 bases and J lost 0 bases. The CDR3 is 16 residues long. Looked up from germline, CDR1 is MNHNS and CDR2 is SASEGT. The CDR3 nucleotides read TGTGCCAGCAGTCATAAAACAGGGGGTAGCTCCTACGAGCAGTACTTC. Translated: CASSHKTGGSSYEQYF.

V and J are TRBV20-1 and TRBJ2-7; 7 bases are a match to TRBD2. The CDR3 totals 12 residues. J was trimmed by 2 bases and V by 4 bases; bases with no gene match: 2. The germline V gene has CDR1 DFQATT and CDR2 SNEGSKA (reference sequence). The chain's CDR3 is CSANGGAYEQYV. CDR3 in DNA: TGCAGTGCTAATGGGGGGGCCTACGAGCAGTACGTC.

The table lists this clonotype with a few counts. The chain uses TRBV12-3 or TRBV12-4 and TRBJ2-2; 9 nucleotides align to TRBD1. Trimming removed 6 bases from V and 3 bases from J; junction bases left unmatched: 8. The length of the CDR3 is 16 residues. The CDR3 DNA reads as TGTGCCAGCAGACCCGGACAGGGGCGTCACACCGGGGAGCTGTTTTTT. Translated, it gives CASRPGQGRHTGELFF.

This clonotype was counted between two and nine times. The chain has TRBV18 and TRBJ1-3; D is unresolved. Germline values: CDR1 KGHSH, CDR2 LQKENI. The CDR3 covers 12 residues. Trimming pared 6 bases from V and 5 bases from J, leaving 8 bases between. DNA of the CDR3: TGTGCCAGCTCGCCCGACAGAAACACCATATATTTT. Amino acids: CASSPDRNTIYF.